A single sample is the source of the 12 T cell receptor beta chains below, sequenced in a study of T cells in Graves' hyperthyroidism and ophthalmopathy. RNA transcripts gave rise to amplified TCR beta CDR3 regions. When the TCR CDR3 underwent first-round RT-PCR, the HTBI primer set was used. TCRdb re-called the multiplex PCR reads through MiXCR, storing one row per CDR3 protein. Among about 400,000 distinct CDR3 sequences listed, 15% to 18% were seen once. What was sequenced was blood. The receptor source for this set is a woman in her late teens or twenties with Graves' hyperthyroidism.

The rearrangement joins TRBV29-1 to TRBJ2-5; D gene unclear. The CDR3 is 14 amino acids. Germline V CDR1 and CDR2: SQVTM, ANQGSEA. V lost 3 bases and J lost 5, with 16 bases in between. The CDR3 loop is CSVDLASGGETQYF. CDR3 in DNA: TGCAGCGTTGATCTTGCGTCGGGTGGCGAGACCCAGTACTTC. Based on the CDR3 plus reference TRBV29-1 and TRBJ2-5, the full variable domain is SAVISQKPSRDICQRGTSLTIQCQVDSQVTMMFWYRQQPGQSLTLIATANQGSEATYESGFVIDKFPISRPNLTFSTLTVSNMSPEDSSIYLCSVDLASGGETQYFGPGTRLLVL.

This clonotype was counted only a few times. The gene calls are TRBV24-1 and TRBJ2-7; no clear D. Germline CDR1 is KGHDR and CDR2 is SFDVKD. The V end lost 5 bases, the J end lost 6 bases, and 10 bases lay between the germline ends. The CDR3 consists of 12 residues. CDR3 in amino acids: CATSAGTPEQYF. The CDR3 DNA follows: TGTGCCACCAGTGCAGGCACACCCGAGCAGTACTTC.

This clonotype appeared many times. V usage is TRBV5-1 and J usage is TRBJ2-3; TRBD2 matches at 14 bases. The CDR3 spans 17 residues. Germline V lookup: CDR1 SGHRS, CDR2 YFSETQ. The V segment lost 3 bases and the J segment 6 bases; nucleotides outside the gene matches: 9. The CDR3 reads CASSWGTSGSVADTQYF. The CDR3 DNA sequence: TGCGCCAGCAGCTGGGGGACTAGCGGGAGTGTAGCGGATACGCAGTATTTT.

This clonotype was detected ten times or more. The CDR3 DNA sequence: TGTGCCAGCAGTTTCAAGGGGAGTGGGCCCCAGCATTTT. Translation gives CASSFKGSGPQHF. The chain recombines TRBV12-3 or TRBV12-4 with TRBJ1-5; D possibly corresponds to TRBD1 (5 bases). Trimming left V 3 bases short and J 9 bases short, with 12 bases between. This CDR3 is built from 13 residues.

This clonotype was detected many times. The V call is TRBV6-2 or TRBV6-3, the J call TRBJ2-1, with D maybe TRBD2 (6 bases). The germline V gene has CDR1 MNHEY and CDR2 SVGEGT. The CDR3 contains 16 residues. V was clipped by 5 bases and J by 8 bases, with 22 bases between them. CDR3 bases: TGTGCCAGCAGTACGACGACGGAGGGCGTTAACCATGAGCAGTTCTTC. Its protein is CASSTTTEGVNHEQFF.

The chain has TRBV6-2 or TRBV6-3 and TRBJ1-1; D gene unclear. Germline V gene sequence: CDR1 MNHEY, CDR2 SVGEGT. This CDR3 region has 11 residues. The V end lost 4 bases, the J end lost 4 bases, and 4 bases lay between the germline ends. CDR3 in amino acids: CASSSSTEAFF. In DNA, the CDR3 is TGTGCCAGCAGTTCATCCACTGAAGCTTTCTTT.

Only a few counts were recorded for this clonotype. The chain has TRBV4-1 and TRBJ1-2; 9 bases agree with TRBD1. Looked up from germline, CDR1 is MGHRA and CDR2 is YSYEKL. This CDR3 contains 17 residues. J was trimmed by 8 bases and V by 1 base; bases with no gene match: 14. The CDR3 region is CASSQVPGQGFSGGYTF. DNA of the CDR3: TGCGCCAGCAGCCAAGTCCCCGGACAGGGGTTCTCCGGAGGCTACACCTTC.

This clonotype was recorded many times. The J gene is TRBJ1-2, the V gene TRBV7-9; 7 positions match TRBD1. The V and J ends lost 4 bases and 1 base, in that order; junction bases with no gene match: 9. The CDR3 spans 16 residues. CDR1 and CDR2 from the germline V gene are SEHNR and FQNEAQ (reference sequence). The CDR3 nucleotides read TGTGCCAGCAGCTCACCAGGGGGTGGTCTTAACTATGGCTACACCTTC. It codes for CASSSPGGGLNYGYTF.

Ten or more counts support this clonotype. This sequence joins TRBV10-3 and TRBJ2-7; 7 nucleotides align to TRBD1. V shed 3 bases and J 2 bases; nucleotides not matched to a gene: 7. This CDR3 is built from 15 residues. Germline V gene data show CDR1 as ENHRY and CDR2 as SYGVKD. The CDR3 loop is CAISDVGDSTYEQYF. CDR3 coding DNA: TGTGCCATCAGTGACGTGGGGGACAGTACCTACGAGCAGTACTTC.

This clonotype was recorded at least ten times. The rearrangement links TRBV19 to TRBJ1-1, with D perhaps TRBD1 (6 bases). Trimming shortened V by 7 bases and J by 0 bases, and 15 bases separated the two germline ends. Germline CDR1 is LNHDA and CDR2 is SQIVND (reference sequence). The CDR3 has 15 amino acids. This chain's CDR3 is CASKGVGFMNTEAFF. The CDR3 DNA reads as TGTGCCAGTAAGGGGGTCGGTTTCATGAACACTGAAGCTTTCTTT.

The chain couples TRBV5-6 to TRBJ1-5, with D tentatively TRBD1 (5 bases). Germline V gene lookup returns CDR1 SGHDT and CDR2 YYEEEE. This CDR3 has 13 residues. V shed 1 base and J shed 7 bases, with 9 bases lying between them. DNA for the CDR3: TGTGCCAGCAGCTTGTGGGGCGGGCAGCCCCAGCATTTT. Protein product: CASSLWGGQPQHF.

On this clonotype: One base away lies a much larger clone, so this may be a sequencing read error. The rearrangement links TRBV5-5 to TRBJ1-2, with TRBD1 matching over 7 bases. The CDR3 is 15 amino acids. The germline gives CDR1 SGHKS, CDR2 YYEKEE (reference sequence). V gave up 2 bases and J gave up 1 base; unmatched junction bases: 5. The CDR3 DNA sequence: TGTGCCAGCAGCTTAGGGACAGTGCTTAACTATGGCTACACCTTC. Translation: CASSLGTVLNYGYTF.